A selection of T cell receptor beta chains follows, all from one sample in a study of type 1 regulatory T cells. Each CDR3 protein is one row after TCRdb ran MiXCR on the reads. The sample holds approximately 97,000 distinct CDR3 sequences, 25% to 40% seen once. Sample: CD4+ T cells, either the whole sample or a sorted fraction (not recorded which). Every receptor here comes from a human donor in good health. Each CDR3 is given with its conserved first and last residue. A D gene is named only where the DNA matches it firmly. The size of a clone is reported for some rows only, either as once, few or many, or as a class for expanded clones.

>.|TRBV20-1|TRBD1|TRBJ2-5
TGCAGCGCTGAGGAGTCCGGGACAGCTCAAGAGACCCAGTACTTC
CSAEESGTAQETQYF
>few|TRBV12-3/TRBV12-4|.|TRBJ2-3
TGTGCCAGCACCCTCAGGGTGGACACAGATACGCAGTATTTT
CASTLRVDTDTQYF
>few|TRBV7-2|TRBD1|TRBJ2-6
TGTGCCAGCAGTTACTTTCTGGGACAGAAGACTGGGGCCAACGTCCTGACTTTC
CASSYFLGQKTGANVLTF
>few|TRBV6-2/TRBV6-3|.|TRBJ1-1
TGTGCCAGCAGGGGAACCGGGACCGCACGAATGAACACTGAAGCTTTCTTT
CASRGTGTARMNTEAFF
>.|TRBV24-1|.|TRBJ2-6
TGTGCCACCAGTGATACAGCCGACTCTGGGGCCAACGTCCTGACTTTC
CATSDTADSGANVLTF
>.|TRBV20-1|TRBD1|TRBJ1-5
TGCAGTGCAACGACAGGGGGGGGGTATAGCAATCAGCCCCAGCATTTT
CSATTGGGYSNQPQHF
>.|TRBV6-1|.|TRBJ1-1
TGTGCCAGCAGTCATACAACCGGGAACACTGAAGCTTTCTTT
CASSHTTGNTEAFF
>.|TRBV6-2/TRBV6-3|.|TRBJ1-5
TGTGCCAGCAGTTACTTTCGGGGAGATAGCAATCAGCCCCAGCATTTT
CASSYFRGDSNQPQHF
>.|TRBV12-5|.|TRBJ1-1
TGTGCTAGTGGTTTGGTTGAGCGGGGGAACACTGAAGCTTTCTTT
CASGLVERGNTEAFF
>.|TRBV19|.|TRBJ1-1
TGTGCCAGTAGTACGTTACCTGAGAGGGCTGAAGCTTTCTTT
CASSTLPERAEAFF
>.|TRBV7-8|.|TRBJ1-1
TGTGCCAGCAATAAGCGTTGGGACACTGAAGCTTTCTTT
CASNKRWDTEAFF
>.|TRBV29-1|.|TRBJ2-7
TGCAGCCTTAGGGACTTCACCTACGAGCAGTACTTC
CSLRDFTYEQYF
>few|TRBV20-1|TRBD2|TRBJ2-7
TGCAGTGCTAGTGTCCCGAGCGGCATAGCGGGAGGCTCTAACCACGAGCAGTACTTC
CSASVPSGIAGGSNHEQYF
>few|TRBV15|TRBD1|TRBJ1-1
TGTGCCACCAGCAGACCCGGACAGGGGAGCACCGGAGCTTTCTTT
CATSRPGQGSTGAFF
>few|TRBV6-5|.|TRBJ2-7
TGTGCCAGCCGGGTTAGGACAGTCGGATTTAACTACGAGCAGTACTTC
CASRVRTVGFNYEQYF
>once|TRBV5-4|.|TRBJ2-5
TGTGCCAGCAGCTTGGAAGCGGCTCAAGAGACCCAGTACTTC
CASSLEAAQETQYF
>.|TRBV5-4|.|TRBJ2-5
TGTGCCAGCAGCTCAGCCGACAGCAGGTCCCAAGAGACCCAGTACTTC
CASSSADSRSQETQYF
>few|TRBV7-2|.|TRBJ2-7
TGTGCCAGCAGCCCGGCAGGTTCCTACGAGCAGTACTTC
CASSPAGSYEQYF
>.|TRBV4-2|TRBD2|TRBJ2-1
TGTGCCAGCAGCCAAACCCTAGGCACTAGCGGGGGGGCTCGCGAGCAGTTCTTC
CASSQTLGTSGGAREQFF
>few|TRBV12-3/TRBV12-4|.|TRBJ2-5
TGTGCCAGCAGTTTTCACGGGGAGACCCAGTACTTC
CASSFHGETQYF
>.|TRBV12-3/TRBV12-4|.|TRBJ2-7
TGTGCCAGCAGCACTGGGACCCTAAGCTCCTACGAGCAGTACTTC
CASSTGTLSSYEQYF
>.|TRBV6-5|.|TRBJ2-5
TGTGCCAGCAGCCTCGGCCAGGCGGGACAAGAGACCCAGTACTTC
CASSLGQAGQETQYF
>few|TRBV18|.|TRBJ2-3
TGTGCCAGCTCACCCGGAGGGGAGACAGATACGCAGTATTTT
CASSPGGETDTQYF
>few|TRBV5-1|.|TRBJ2-7
TGCGCCAGCAGCCCGGGACAAGGGCGCTACGAGCAGTACTTC
CASSPGQGRYEQYF
>.|TRBV5-5|TRBD1|TRBJ2-7
TGTGCCAGCAGCCGTTTTGCGTCTGGACAGGGGGTCTACGAGCAGTACTTC
CASSRFASGQGVYEQYF
>few|TRBV5-1|TRBD1|TRBJ1-1
TGCGCCAGCAGCCCCGGGACAGGGGTTTTGAACACTGAAGCTTTCTTT
CASSPGTGVLNTEAFF
>.|TRBV7-2|TRBD2|TRBJ2-1
TGTGCCAGCAGCCCTCTAGCGGGAGGGGTGGATGAGCAGTTCTTC
CASSPLAGGVDEQFF
>.|TRBV19|.|TRBJ2-2
TGTGCCATAGCACCTCAGGGCCGAGTCGCGAACACCGGGGAGCTGTTTTTT
CAIAPQGRVANTGELFF
>.|TRBV29-1|.|TRBJ1-2
TGCAGCGTTCCTCGCCAGGGAGACTATGACTACACCTTC
CSVPRQGDYDYTF
>.|TRBV5-5|.|TRBJ2-2
TGTGCCAGCAGCTTTGGGGGCAGGGGGGGAACTACCGGGGAGCTGTTTTTT
CASSFGGRGGTTGELFF